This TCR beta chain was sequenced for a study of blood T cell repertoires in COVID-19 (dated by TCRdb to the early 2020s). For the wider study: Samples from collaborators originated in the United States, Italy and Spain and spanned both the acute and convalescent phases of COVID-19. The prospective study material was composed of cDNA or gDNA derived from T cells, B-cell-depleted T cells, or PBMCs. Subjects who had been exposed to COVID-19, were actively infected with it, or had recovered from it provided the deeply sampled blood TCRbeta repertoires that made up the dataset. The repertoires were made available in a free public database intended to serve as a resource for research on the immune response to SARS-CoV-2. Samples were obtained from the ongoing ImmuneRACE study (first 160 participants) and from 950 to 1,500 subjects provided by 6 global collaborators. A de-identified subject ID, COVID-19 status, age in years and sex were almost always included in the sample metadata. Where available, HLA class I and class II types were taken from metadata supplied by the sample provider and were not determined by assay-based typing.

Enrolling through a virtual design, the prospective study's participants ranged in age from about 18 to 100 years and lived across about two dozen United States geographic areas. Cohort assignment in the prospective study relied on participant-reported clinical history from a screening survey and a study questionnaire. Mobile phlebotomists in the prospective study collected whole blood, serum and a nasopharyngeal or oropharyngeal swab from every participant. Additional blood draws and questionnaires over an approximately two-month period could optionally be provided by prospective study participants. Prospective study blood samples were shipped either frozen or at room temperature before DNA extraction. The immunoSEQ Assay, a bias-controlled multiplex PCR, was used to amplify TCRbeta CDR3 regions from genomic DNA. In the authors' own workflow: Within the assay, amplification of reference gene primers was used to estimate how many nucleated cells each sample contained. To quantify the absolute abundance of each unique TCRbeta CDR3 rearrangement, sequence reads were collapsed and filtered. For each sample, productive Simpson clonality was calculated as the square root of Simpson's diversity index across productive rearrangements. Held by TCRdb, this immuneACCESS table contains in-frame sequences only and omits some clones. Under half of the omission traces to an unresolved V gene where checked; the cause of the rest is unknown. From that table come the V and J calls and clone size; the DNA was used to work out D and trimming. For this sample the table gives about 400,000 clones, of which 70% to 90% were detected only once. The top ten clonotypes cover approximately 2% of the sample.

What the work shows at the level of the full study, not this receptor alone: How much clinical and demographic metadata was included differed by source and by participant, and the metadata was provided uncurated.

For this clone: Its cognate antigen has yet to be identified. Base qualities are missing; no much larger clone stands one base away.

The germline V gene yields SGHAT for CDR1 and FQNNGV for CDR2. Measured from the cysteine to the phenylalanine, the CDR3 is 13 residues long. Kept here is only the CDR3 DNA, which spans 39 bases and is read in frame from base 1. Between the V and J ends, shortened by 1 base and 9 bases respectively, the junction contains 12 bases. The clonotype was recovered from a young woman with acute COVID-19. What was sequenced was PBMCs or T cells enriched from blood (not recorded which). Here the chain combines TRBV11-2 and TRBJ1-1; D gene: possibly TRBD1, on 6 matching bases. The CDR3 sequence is CASSLVLGQKAFF. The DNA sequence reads TGTGCCAGCAGCTTAGTTCTGGGACAAAAAGCTTTCTTT.